This is a list of T cell receptor beta chains from one sample in a study of T cell changes during pregnancy in multiple sclerosis. Assay: immunoSEQ multiplex PCR; the TCRdb copy retains only in-frame clones and omits some. The sample lists approximately 48,000 clones; more than 90% were seen once. The sample was CD8+ T cells from peripheral blood mononuclear cells, taken before pregnancy. These receptors came from a female donor with multiple sclerosis, enrolled in a pregnancy study. The CDR3 runs from the conserved cysteine through the conserved F or W. D genes are given only for firm matches. Size is stated for part of the rows, as once, few or many counts, or as a class when the clone is expanded.

d_call,v_call,clone_size,j_call,cdr3_aa,cdr3_nt
TRBD1,TRBV10-3,-,TRBJ2-7,CAMADPGQNYEQYF,TGTGCCATGGCTGACCCGGGACAGAACTACGAGCAGTACTTC
TRBD1,TRBV5-4,-,TRBJ1-6,CASSSTGSNSPLHF,TGTGCCAGCAGCTCGACAGGGAGTAATTCACCCCTCCACTTT
-,TRBV5-1,-,TRBJ2-2,CASSRGPGTSNTGELFF,TGCGCCAGCAGCCGCGGGCCCGGAACCTCGAACACCGGGGAGCTGTTTTTT
TRBD1,TRBV30,once,TRBJ1-2,CAWSVSRTGNGYTF,TGTGCCTGGAGTGTATCTCGGACAGGGAATGGCTACACCTTC
TRBD1,TRBV13,-,TRBJ2-3,CATTYGTGFMGKDTDTQYF,TGTGCCACCACGTACGGGACAGGGTTTATGGGGAAGGACACAGATACGCAGTATTTT
-,TRBV5-6,-,TRBJ2-7,CASSPRGNYEQYF,TGTGCCAGCAGCCCTAGGGGGAACTACGAGCAGTACTTC
TRBD2,TRBV4-3,-,TRBJ2-1,CASSQVAGGREQFF,TGCGCCAGCAGCCAAGTAGCGGGGGGCCGGGAGCAGTTCTTC
-,TRBV19,-,TRBJ1-1,CASSIVGQIITEAFF,TGTGCCAGTAGTATAGTTGGCCAAATAATCACTGAAGCTTTCTTT
-,TRBV14,-,TRBJ2-7,CASGAHSYEQYF,TGTGCCAGCGGGGCACATTCCTACGAGCAGTACTTC
TRBD1,TRBV2,few,TRBJ1-5,CASSAQGATKPQHF,TGTGCCAGCAGCGCACAGGGGGCAACGAAGCCCCAGCATTTT
-,TRBV5-6,-,TRBJ1-5,CASSTGQNNQPQHF,TGTGCCAGCAGCACCGGACAGAACAATCAGCCCCAGCATTTT
-,TRBV4-2,-,TRBJ2-7,CASSQRGTPYEQYF,TGTGCCAGCAGCCAAAGGGGAACCCCTTACGAGCAGTACTTC
TRBD1,TRBV13,-,TRBJ2-1,CASSLGRDSDEQFF,TGTGCCAGCAGCTTGGGCCGGGACAGCGATGAGCAGTTCTTC
TRBD2,TRBV13,-,TRBJ2-7,CASSPSRGDEQYF,TGTGCCAGCAGCCCAAGCCGGGGGGACGAGCAGTACTTC
-,TRBV27,once,TRBJ1-5,CASSPPGSRPQHF,TGTGCCAGCAGTCCGCCCGGGAGCAGGCCCCAGCATTTT
-,TRBV7-3,-,TRBJ1-6,CASSLKAELHSPLHF,TGTGCCAGCAGCTTAAAGGCGGAGCTTCATTCACCCCTCCACTTT
TRBD1,TRBV29-1,-,TRBJ1-2,CSVEAPQGAVTF,TGCAGCGTTGAAGCTCCCCAGGGGGCAGTCACCTTC
-,TRBV9,-,TRBJ1-2,CASSGQGQPYGYTF,TGTGCCAGCAGCGGGCAGGGTCAGCCCTATGGCTACACCTTC
-,TRBV10-1,-,TRBJ1-6,CASRQDQVRSSPLHF,TGCGCCAGCAGGCAAGATCAGGTTCGTAGTTCACCCCTCCACTTT
-,TRBV9,once,TRBJ1-3,CASSPSASRGNTIYF,TGTGCCAGCAGCCCGAGCGCGAGCCGGGGGAACACCATATATTTT
-,TRBV5-6,-,TRBJ2-1,CASSLSAGADPHEQFF,TGTGCCAGCAGCTTGTCTGCGGGGGCTGATCCCCATGAGCAGTTCTTC
TRBD2,TRBV5-6,-,TRBJ2-7,CASSWGGGEQYF,TGTGCCAGCAGCTGGGGGGGTGGCGAGCAGTACTTC
TRBD1,TRBV6-4,many,TRBJ2-1,CASSEGGQGADEQFF,TGTGCCAGCAGTGAGGGGGGACAGGGGGCGGATGAGCAGTTCTTC
-,TRBV2,-,TRBJ2-2,CASSENPLARNTGELFF,TGTGCCAGCAGTGAAAACCCCCTAGCCCGGAACACCGGGGAGCTGTTTTTT
-,TRBV29-1,-,TRBJ2-1,CSVGGEQFF,TGCAGCGTGGGAGGTGAGCAGTTCTTC
-,TRBV7-3,once,TRBJ2-5,CASSLTGTSQETQYF,TGTGCCAGCAGCTTAACCGGGACATCCCAAGAGACCCAGTACTTC
-,TRBV4-1,-,TRBJ2-5,CASSQGWGRPQETQYF,TGCGCCAGCAGCCAAGGGTGGGGGAGGCCCCAAGAGACCCAGTACTTC
-,TRBV9,-,TRBJ2-1,CASSVGADYNEQFF,TGTGCCAGCAGCGTAGGAGCGGATTACAATGAGCAGTTCTTC
TRBD1,TRBV7-9,-,TRBJ2-1,CASSSDRVGQFF,TGTGCCAGCAGCTCCGACAGGGTAGGGCAGTTCTTC
-,TRBV27,once,TRBJ2-7,CASRTVGGPPYEQYF,TGTGCCAGCAGGACGGTGGGGGGGCCCCCCTACGAGCAGTACTTC
-,TRBV10-1,-,TRBJ1-4,CASTREGEKLFF,TGCGCCAGCACCAGGGAAGGGGAAAAACTGTTTTTT
-,TRBV11-2,-,TRBJ2-7,CASSLADSVYSYEQYF,TGTGCCAGCAGCTTAGCTGACTCGGTGTACTCCTACGAGCAGTACTTC
-,TRBV27,-,TRBJ2-2,CASSLTGFTGELFF,TGTGCCAGCAGTCTAACAGGGTTTACCGGGGAGCTGTTTTTT
-,TRBV7-2,once,TRBJ1-6,CASSPTASSYNSPLHF,TGTGCCAGCAGCCCGACAGCGAGCTCCTATAATTCACCCCTCCACTTT
TRBD1,TRBV5-5,-,TRBJ1-2,CASSVTGDSYGYTF,TGTGCCAGCAGCGTGACAGGGGATAGCTATGGCTACACCTTC
TRBD2,TRBV7-9,-,TRBJ2-5,CASSTGGEVETQYF,TGTGCCAGCAGCACCGGGGGGGAGGTTGAGACCCAGTACTTC
-,TRBV7-2,-,TRBJ1-6,CASSPTSAGYNSPLHF,TGTGCCAGCAGCCCGACTTCTGCAGGGTATAATTCACCCCTCCACTTT
TRBD1,TRBV9,-,TRBJ2-7,CASSVGQGKGYEQYF,TGTGCCAGCAGCGTAGGACAGGGAAAGGGATACGAGCAGTACTTC
TRBD2,TRBV11-2,-,TRBJ2-1,CASSSTSFEQFF,TGTGCCAGCAGCTCGACTAGCTTTGAGCAGTTCTTC
-,TRBV30,-,TRBJ2-6,CAWVYGGSGANVLTF,TGTGCCTGGGTCTACGGGGGCTCTGGGGCCAACGTCCTGACTTTC
-,TRBV7-6,once,TRBJ2-2,CASSVQTGTKITGELFF,TGTGCCAGCAGCGTGCAAACCGGGACAAAGATAACCGGGGAGCTGTTTTTT
TRBD1,TRBV15,-,TRBJ2-7,CATSRYSGGFSDEQYF,TGTGCCACCAGCAGATACTCAGGGGGCTTTTCCGACGAGCAGTACTTC
-,TRBV29-1,-,TRBJ2-7,CSVADQGTPYEQYF,TGCAGCGTCGCTGACCAGGGGACACCGTACGAGCAGTACTTC
TRBD1,TRBV7-3,-,TRBJ1-5,CASSLSRGQGDNQPQHF,TGTGCCAGCAGCTTAAGTAGGGGACAGGGTGACAATCAGCCCCAGCATTTT
-,TRBV4-1,-,TRBJ2-7,CASSPLGSSYEQYF,TGCGCCAGCAGCCCTCTAGGGAGCTCCTACGAGCAGTACTTC
-,TRBV5-6,-,TRBJ1-1,CASSLGQTNTEAFF,TGTGCCAGCAGCTTGGGACAGACAAACACTGAAGCTTTCTTT
TRBD2,TRBV6-4,-,TRBJ2-1,CASSAESGGPTGEQFF,TGTGCCAGCAGTGCCGAAAGCGGGGGGCCGACCGGGGAGCAGTTCTTC
TRBD1,TRBV7-9,-,TRBJ2-7,CASSPGQRYEQYF,TGTGCCAGCAGCCCGGGACAGAGGTACGAGCAGTACTTC
TRBD1,TRBV27,-,TRBJ1-1,CASRTGSSTEAFF,TGTGCCAGCAGGACAGGGTCGAGCACTGAAGCTTTCTTT
-,TRBV19,once,TRBJ2-7,CASSSRDTSPYEQYF,TGTGCCAGTAGTAGCCGGGATACAAGCCCCTACGAGCAGTACTTC
-,TRBV4-3,-,TRBJ1-4,CASNRDPGATNEKLFF,TGCGCCAGCAACAGGGACCCAGGGGCCACTAATGAAAAACTGTTTTTT
-,TRBV4-2,-,TRBJ1-1,CASSQRNTEAFF,TGTGCCAGCAGCCAGCGTAACACTGAAGCTTTCTTT
TRBD2,TRBV9,-,TRBJ2-1,CASSVDGGFGNEQFF,TGTGCCAGCAGCGTAGACGGGGGGTTTGGCAATGAGCAGTTCTTC
TRBD2,TRBV4-3,-,TRBJ2-3,CASSLFAGDDTQYF,TGCGCCAGCAGCCTATTTGCGGGGGACGATACGCAGTATTTT
TRBD1,TRBV4-3,few,TRBJ1-2,CASSQEWTGGYGYTF,TGCGCCAGCAGCCAAGAGTGGACAGGGGGCTATGGCTACACCTTC